These 14 T cell receptor beta chains came from one sample sequenced in a study of blood T cell repertoires in COVID-19. The method was immunoSEQ multiplex PCR; TCRdb's version includes in-frame clones alone and lacks a portion of them. The sample shows over 150,000 clones, more than 65% of them seen only once. Sequenced material: peripheral blood. These receptors originate from a woman older than 75 with active or convalescent COVID-19.

CDR3 sequence: CASSLSKGAMNTEAFF. DNA of the CDR3: TGCGCCAGCAGCTTGTCCAAGGGAGCCATGAACACTGAAGCTTTCTTT. The chain employs TRBV5-1 and TRBJ1-1; D gene unclear. Trimming shortened V by 1 base and J by 0 bases, and 13 bases separated the two germline ends. This CDR3 region has 16 residues. CDR1 SGHRS and CDR2 YFSETQ come from the germline V gene.

V gene TRBV29-1 combines with J gene TRBJ2-3; 7 bases align to TRBD2. The CDR3 is made up of 14 amino acids. Trimming cost V 6 bases and J 0 bases; bases outside gene matches: 6. The germline V gene has CDR1 SQVTM and CDR2 ANQGSEA. The CDR3 loop is CSVWGSGSTDTQYF. For the CDR3, the DNA is TGCAGCGTGTGGGGTAGCGGGAGCACAGATACGCAGTATTTT.

This clone was seen repeatedly, ten times or more. This chain links TRBV2 with TRBJ2-3; tentatively, D is TRBD2 (5 bases). Germline CDR1 and CDR2: SNHLY and FYNNEI. V was shortened by 3 bases and J by 4 bases, with 11 bases between the two germline ends. This CDR3 is 14 amino acids long. This CDR3 is CASSEWTGSDTQYF. The CDR3 region has the DNA TGTGCCAGCAGTGAGTGGACGGGGTCAGATACGCAGTATTTT.

This chain connects TRBV3-1 (or the pseudogene TRBV3-2) to TRBJ2-1; a weak D match, TRBD2 (6 bases). Trimming pared 0 bases from V and 8 bases from J, leaving 11 bases between. The CDR3 length is 14 residues. Germline V gene data show CDR1 as LGHDT and CDR2 as YNNKEL (reference sequence). Here the CDR3 reads CASSQDPPSDEQFF. The CDR3 DNA is TGTGCCAGCAGCCAAGATCCCCCTAGCGATGAGCAGTTCTTC.

J is TRBJ1-1 and V is TRBV30, with 8 bases lining up with TRBD1. The junction had 3 bases not matched to a gene; V was cut back by 0 bases and J by 3 bases. The germline V gene encodes CDR1 GTSNPN and CDR2 SVGIG (reference sequence). The CDR3 runs 14 residues. DNA of the CDR3: TGTGCCTGGAGTGTACACAGGGGGGACACTGAAGCTTTCTTT. Translating gives CAWSVHRGDTEAFF. Based on the CDR3 plus reference TRBV30 and TRBJ1-1, the full variable domain is SQTIHQWPATLVQPVGSPLSLECTVEGTSNPNLYWYRQAAGRGLQLLFYSVGIGQISSEVPQNLSASRPQDRQFILSSKKLLLSDSGFYLCAWSVHRGDTEAFFGQGTRLTVV.

The genes are TRBV3-1 (or the pseudogene TRBV3-2) and TRBJ1-2, with 10 bases aligning to TRBD1. This CDR3 has 16 residues. Germline lookup yields CDR1 LGHDT and CDR2 YNNKEL (reference sequence). J lost 5 bases, V lost 5 bases, and 11 bases had no gene match. CDR3 region: CASSAPTTGGGYGYTF. The CDR3 bases are TGTGCCAGCAGCGCACCAACGACAGGGGGCGGATATGGCTACACCTTC.

V and J are TRBV3-1 (or the pseudogene TRBV3-2) and TRBJ2-7; 10 bases are shared with TRBD1. The V segment lost 6 bases and the J segment 1 base; nucleotides outside the gene matches: 6. The germline gives CDR1 LGHDT, CDR2 YNNKEL (reference sequence). The CDR3 covers 15 residues. The CDR3 region is CASSQGQGSSYEQYF. CDR3 bases: TGTGCCAGCAGTCAGGGACAGGGGAGTTCCTACGAGCAGTACTTC.

The gene calls are TRBV5-1 and TRBJ1-1; weak D call: TRBD1 (6 bases). Trimming left V 5 bases short and J 6 bases short, with 20 bases between. Germline loops: CDR1 SGHRS, CDR2 YFSETQ. The CDR3 covers 15 residues. CDR3 sequence (DNA): TGCGCCAGCAGTCAAAACTCAGGGGCAGGGGCTGAAGCTTTCTTT. This translates into CASSQNSGAGAEAFF.

V gene TRBV7-8 combines with J gene TRBJ2-5; 10 bases match TRBD2. The CDR3 has 17 residues. Losses at the gene ends were 1 base for V and 9 bases for J; bases not matched to a gene: 14. CDR1 and CDR2 from the germline V gene are SGHVS and FQNEAQ. CDR3 protein: CASSLELALAGFKPQYF. The DNA for the CDR3 is TGTGCCAGCAGCTTAGAGCTGGCACTAGCGGGGTTTAAGCCCCAGTACTTC.

This rearrangement joins TRBV5-1 to TRBJ1-3, with a weak D call TRBD1 (5 bases). The V gene lost 4 bases and the J gene lost 1 base, with 15 bases spanning the gap. The CDR3 extends over 16 amino acids. CDR1 and CDR2 from the germline V gene are SGHRS and YFSETQ. The DNA of the CDR3 is TGCGCCAGCAGCGGGGGAGGAGGACCATCTGGAAACACCATATATTTT. Its translation: CASSGGGGPSGNTIYF.

In its sample, this clone was seen a few times. The chain joins TRBV5-1 to TRBJ2-2, with D possibly TRBD1 on 5 matching bases. The CDR3 length is 16 residues. V lost 1 base, J lost 4 bases, and 14 bases lay in between. The germline gives CDR1 SGHRS, CDR2 YFSETQ. The CDR3 nucleotides read TGCGCCAGCAGCTTGTTGCCTGTGGGGCTCACCGGGGAGCTGTTTTTT. Protein product: CASSLLPVGLTGELFF.

The rearrangement joins TRBV29-1 to TRBJ2-7, with TRBD1 as a possible D gene (5 bases). The CDR3 totals 13 residues. Germline assignment: CDR1 SQVTM and CDR2 ANQGSEA. Trimming cost V 6 bases and J 4 bases, with 16 bases left between them. CDR3 coding DNA: TGCAGCGTAACGTCAGGGTCTTTGTACGAGCAGTACTTC. Its translation is CSVTSGSLYEQYF.

The CDR3 here is CASSGGSYEQFF. The CDR3 DNA reads TGTGCCAGCAGTGGCGGATCATATGAGCAGTTCTTC. This chain uses TRBV12-3 or TRBV12-4 with TRBJ2-1; the D is unclear. Trimming took 5 bases from V and 8 from J, leaving 10 bases between them. The CDR3 consists of 12 residues.

This clone appeared a single time. V is TRBV5-1 and J is TRBJ1-1; a possible D gene is TRBD1 (5 bases). The V gene's germline CDR1 is SGHRS and CDR2 YFSETQ. This CDR3 contains 13 residues. The V and J ends lost 3 bases and 7 bases respectively, with 13 bases between them. In nucleotides, the CDR3 is TGCGCCAGCAGCTCATATACTGACAGTGAAGCTTTCTTT. Translated: CASSSYTDSEAFF.